Following are 13 T cell receptor beta chains from one sample sequenced in a study of T cells in Graves' hyperthyroidism and ophthalmopathy. Researchers amplified the TCR beta CDR3 regions from RNA transcripts. The HTBI primer set served for first-round RT-PCR of the TCR CDR3. TCRdb processed the multiplex PCR reads anew with MiXCR; each CDR3 protein has one entry. Of under 300,000 distinct CDR3 sequences in the sample, around 25% were seen once. The sample taken for sequencing was blood. These receptors were taken from a man aged 40-50 years with Graves' hyperthyroidism that later progressed to Graves' ophthalmopathy.

Ten or more counts support this clonotype. The chain uses TRBV5-1 and TRBJ2-7; perhaps TRBD1 as D (6 bases). Germline loops: CDR1 SGHRS, CDR2 YFSETQ. V was trimmed by 1 base and J by 0 bases, leaving 11 bases between them. There are 15 residues in the CDR3. Written as DNA, the CDR3 is TGCGCCAGCAGCTTGAAGTTGGGGGCCTCCTACGAGCAGTACTTC. It yields the protein CASSLKLGASYEQYF. Full variable domain (rest looked up from reference TRBV5-1 and TRBJ2-7): KAGVTQTPRYLIKTRGQQVTLSCSPISGHRSVSWYQQTPGQGLQFLFEYFSETQRNKGNFPGRFSGRQFSNSRSEMNVSTLELGDSALYLCASSLKLGASYEQYFGPGTRLTVT.

At least ten counts were recorded for this clonotype. The V gene is TRBV7-9, the J gene TRBJ1-2, with D maybe TRBD1 (5 bases). CDR3 length equals 12 residues. Germline V gene sequence: CDR1 SEHNR, CDR2 FQNEAQ (reference sequence). V dropped 8 bases and J dropped 8 bases, with 15 bases sitting between them. The CDR3 bases are TGTGCCAGCGCCGAGGGGCTCTTAGGCTACACCTTC. This gives the protein CASAEGLLGYTF.

As concerns this clonotype: At one of its ends the junction is not consistent with the germline gene, which may arise from a read error. The rearrangement links TRBV6-1 to TRBJ2-5; D is perhaps TRBD1 (5 bases). Per the germline V gene, CDR1 is MNHNS and CDR2 is SASEGT. The CDR3 sequence is 14 residues long. The CDR3 is CAISVQGWSETQYF. CDR3 DNA sequence: TGTGCCATCAGTGTTCAGGGATGGTCGGAGACCCAGTACTTC.

The rearrangement uses TRBV20-1 and TRBJ2-7; 8 bases are shared with TRBD1. The germline gives CDR1 DFQATT, CDR2 SNEGSKA (reference sequence). CDR3 length: 14 residues. V trimming: 3 bases; J trimming: 2 bases; junction bases outside the gene matches: 6. CDR3 in amino acids: CSARDRDVTYEQYF. The CDR3 bases are TGCAGTGCTAGGGACAGGGACGTTACCTACGAGCAGTACTTC.

This clonotype has at least ten counts. This chain joins TRBV6-1 and TRBJ2-7, with TRBD2 matching 9 bases. Germline V gives CDR1 MNHNS, CDR2 SASEGT. The CDR3 spans 18 residues. The ends lost 0 bases at V and 2 bases at J; junction bases unmatched: 11. CDR3 sequence reads: CASSEAGGGTSRPYEQYF. The DNA for the CDR3 is TGTGCCAGCAGTGAAGCGGGTGGAGGGACTAGCAGGCCCTACGAGCAGTACTTC.

This clonotype came up many times. The chain carries TRBV4-1 and TRBJ1-1; 7 bases map to TRBD1. The CDR3 is 16 amino acids. CDR1 is MGHRA and CDR2 is YSYEKL in the germline V gene. The ends lost 1 base at V and 5 bases at J; junction bases unmatched: 10. The DNA for the CDR3 is TGCGCCAGCAGCCAAGGAACAGACAGGGCAGGAACTGAAGCTTTCTTT. It translates to CASSQGTDRAGTEAFF.

The chain links TRBV6-1 to TRBJ1-2; maybe TRBD1 (6 bases). The CDR3 sequence is 14 residues long. CDR1 and CDR2 (germline): MNHNS, SASEGT. The germline V and J ends were trimmed by 10 bases and 7 bases, with 22 bases remaining between them. DNA for the CDR3: TGTGCCACTCGCGGAGCGCGGGGGGCCCCTGGCTACACCTTC. It encodes CATRGARGAPGYTF.

J is TRBJ1-1 and V is TRBV12-3 or TRBV12-4; unclear D gene. The V and J ends lost 6 bases and 1 base respectively, with 18 bases between them. CDR3 length: 16 residues. The CDR3 loop is CASSQIQTRKNTEAFF. DNA of the CDR3: TGTGCCAGCAGCCAAATACAGACCAGAAAGAACACTGAAGCTTTCTTT.

This clonotype was observed at least ten times. The rearrangement links TRBV20-1 to TRBJ2-7; 7 bases fit TRBD1. Per the germline V gene, CDR1 is DFQATT and CDR2 is SNEGSKA (reference sequence). V shed 8 bases, J shed 2 bases, and the junction held 3 bases outside the gene matches. This CDR3 has 11 amino acids. DNA of the CDR3: TGCAGTCCGCAGGGGGCCTACGAGCAGTACTTC. Protein product: CSPQGAYEQYF.

The chain has TRBV11-2 and TRBJ1-1; the match to TRBD1 covers 11 bases. V was pared by 5 bases and J by 5 bases, with 10 bases of the junction left unmatched. Germline CDR1 reads SGHAT; CDR2 reads FQNNGV. CDR3 length equals 16 residues. For the CDR3, the DNA is TGTGCCAGCAGCCCTACTGGACAGGGGGCGGGGACTGAAGCTTTCTTT. It codes for CASSPTGQGAGTEAFF. The variable domain in full, with the rest retrieved from reference TRBV11-2 and TRBJ1-1, is EAGVAQSPRYKIIEKRQSVAFWCNPISGHATLYWYQQILGQGPKLLIQFQNNGVVDDSQLPKDRFSAERLKGVDSTLKIQPAKLEDSAVYLCASSPTGQGAGTEAFFGQGTRLTVV.

V usage is TRBV12-3 or TRBV12-4 and J usage is TRBJ2-5, with 14 nucleotides matching TRBD2. CDR3 length equals 18 residues. The V and J ends lost 5 bases and 4 bases, in that order; junction bases with no gene match: 12. The DNA of the CDR3 is TGTGCCAGCAGTGCCCAGACTAGCGGGAGGGCCGGAGGAGAGACCCAGTACTTC. Encoded protein: CASSAQTSGRAGGETQYF.

This clonotype was observed once. This chain connects TRBV6-1 to TRBJ1-1; the D is unclear. Germline CDR1 and CDR2: MNHNS and SASEGT. Trimming took 3 bases from V and 4 from J, leaving 12 bases between them. The CDR3 loop spans 14 amino acids. The CDR3 nucleotides are TGTGCCAGCAGTGAGATGACGGTGGCCACTGAAGCTTTCTTT. Its protein product is CASSEMTVATEAFF.

This clonotype has ten or more counts. The rearrangement links TRBV7-8 to TRBJ2-5, with 8 bases lining up with TRBD1. This CDR3 has 16 residues. J was trimmed by 5 bases and V by 4 bases; bases with no gene match: 12. Germline assignment: CDR1 SGHVS and CDR2 FQNEAQ. CDR3: CASSSLRQGAFETQYF. The DNA of the CDR3 is TGTGCCAGCAGCTCCCTGCGGCAGGGGGCATTTGAGACCCAGTACTTC.